These T cell receptor beta chains were read from a single sample in a study of cytomegalovirus exposure and HLA in healthy donors. The method was immunoSEQ multiplex PCR; TCRdb's version includes in-frame clones alone and lacks a portion of them. This sample yields some 330,000 clones, of which about nine tenths are seen a single time; roughly 0.8% belongs to the top ten. Sequenced input: PBMCs. The receptor set was obtained from a woman aged 18-29 years in good health and CMV-seronegative. Each CDR3 is given with its conserved first and last residue. D genes are given only for firm matches. Expanded clones are given a class, and other clones once, few, many or no size at all.

cdr3_nt | cdr3_aa | d_call | j_call | clone_size | v_call
TGCGCCAGCAGCCAAGGGACACCTTACACCGGGGAGCTGTTTTTT | CASSQGTPYTGELFF | - | TRBJ2-2 | - | TRBV4-3
TGCGCCAGCAGCTTGGGGAGGGACAGGGGTACCTACGAGCAGTACTTC | CASSLGRDRGTYEQYF | TRBD1 | TRBJ2-7 | - | TRBV5-1
TGTGCCATCAGTGAGACCACAGGGGAAGCTTTCTTT | CAISETTGEAFF | - | TRBJ1-1 | - | TRBV10-3
TGTGCCAGCAGCCCGGGGGGGACTAGCGGGTACAATGAGCAGTTCTTC | CASSPGGTSGYNEQFF | TRBD2 | TRBJ2-1 | once | TRBV14
TGTGCCAGCCCCCGGGAGACTGAAGCTTTCTTT | CASPRETEAFF | - | TRBJ1-1 | - | TRBV6-5
TGTGCCAGCAACCCCCGGGACTTCACCTACGAGCAGTACTTC | CASNPRDFTYEQYF | - | TRBJ2-7 | - | TRBV28
TGTGCCAGCAGCCCCTTTTATCAGCGGGAGTCAAATGAGCAGTTCTTC | CASSPFYQRESNEQFF | TRBD2 | TRBJ2-1 | - | TRBV7-8
TGTGCCAGCAGTTGGGGGACGGGAGGGCCTTCCGGGGAGCAGTTCTTC | CASSWGTGGPSGEQFF | TRBD2 | TRBJ2-1 | - | TRBV6-5
TGTGCCAGCAGGTCCGGGACAGGGGGCTCCTACGAGCAGTACTTC | CASRSGTGGSYEQYF | TRBD1 | TRBJ2-7 | - | TRBV27
TGTGCCAGCGCAAGGACAGGGCCAGGGGCCAACGTCCTGACTTTC | CASARTGPGANVLTF | TRBD1 | TRBJ2-6 | - | TRBV6-5
TGTGCCAGCAGTTTATACCCGACAGGCGGGAACACTGAAGCTTTCTTT | CASSLYPTGGNTEAFF | - | TRBJ1-1 | - | TRBV27
TGTGCCAGCGGACTAGCGGGAGTGGGCGAGCAGTACTTC | CASGLAGVGEQYF | TRBD2 | TRBJ2-7 | few | TRBV19
TGTGCCAGCAGCTTAGCTTACGGGACAGTAAACACCGGGGAGCTGTTTTTT | CASSLAYGTVNTGELFF | TRBD1 | TRBJ2-2 | - | TRBV7-2
TGCGCCAGCAGCTCCACTCCGGGACAGGGGGCTGAGACCCAGTACTTC | CASSSTPGQGAETQYF | TRBD1 | TRBJ2-5 | - | TRBV5-1
TGTGCCAGAAGCTTGCCCCTTCCCGGGACAGGGGGCTCCTACGAGCAGTACTTC | CARSLPLPGTGGSYEQYF | TRBD1 | TRBJ2-7 | - | TRBV5-3
TGTGCCAGTAGTATAGAGCTAGTGAGCAATGAGCAGTTCTTC | CASSIELVSNEQFF | - | TRBJ2-1 | - | TRBV19
TGCGCCAGCAGCTTGTTAAGCGGGGTCGCCACAGATACGCAGTATTTT | CASSLLSGVATDTQYF | TRBD2 | TRBJ2-3 | - | TRBV5-1
TGCGCCAGCAGCCAAGACTCCGGGGTTAAGGTTCGTGACTATGGCTACACCTTC | CASSQDSGVKVRDYGYTF | - | TRBJ1-2 | - | TRBV4-1
TGTGCCAGCACCGGGGGAGGGCCGAACACCGGGGAGCTGTTTTTT | CASTGGGPNTGELFF | TRBD2 | TRBJ2-2 | - | TRBV7-3
TGTGCCAGCAGTTACGCGGGGGAAGAGACCCAGTACTTC | CASSYAGEETQYF | TRBD2 | TRBJ2-5 | - | TRBV6-5
TGTGCCAGCAGCCAGGGTAGGGGCCGCACAGATACGCAGTATTTT | CASSQGRGRTDTQYF | - | TRBJ2-3 | - | TRBV28
TGCGCCAGCAGCTTGGAGGTACCGGGCAATGAGCAGTTCTTC | CASSLEVPGNEQFF | - | TRBJ2-1 | - | TRBV5-1
TGTGCCAGCAGTGGGTGGGCGGGGGCCAACGTCCTGACTTTC | CASSGWAGANVLTF | - | TRBJ2-6 | once | TRBV27
TGTGCCAGCAGCGTAGAGGGGTTGAGCGAGAATGAGCAGTTCTTC | CASSVEGLSENEQFF | - | TRBJ2-1 | - | TRBV9
TGCGCCAGCAGCTTAGGGACAGGGTTTGATGAGCAGTTCTTC | CASSLGTGFDEQFF | TRBD1 | TRBJ2-1 | - | TRBV5-1
TGTGCCAGCAGCAGGCTAGCGGAGGGATCCTACGAGCAGTACTTC | CASSRLAEGSYEQYF | TRBD2 | TRBJ2-7 | - | TRBV5-4
TGCGCCAGCAGCCAAGCCGAGGGTTATGGCTACACCTTC | CASSQAEGYGYTF | - | TRBJ1-2 | - | TRBV4-3
TGTGCCAGCACCCCTAGCGCCCGCACAGATACGCAGTATTTT | CASTPSARTDTQYF | - | TRBJ2-3 | once | TRBV9
TGTGCCAGCAGTTTGTTGTCAAAGCTAAATCGAGGGGAGCAGTACTTC | CASSLLSKLNRGEQYF | - | TRBJ2-7 | - | TRBV27
TGTGCCAGTAGTCCTACGACAGGGGCCTACGAGCAGTACTTC | CASSPTTGAYEQYF | TRBD1 | TRBJ2-7 | - | TRBV19
TGTGCCAGCAGCTTATCCAACTCCTACGAGCAGTACTTC | CASSLSNSYEQYF | - | TRBJ2-7 | - | TRBV7-6
TGCGCCAGCTCCGACTCCGGGACTACAACCGGGGAGCTGTTTTTT | CASSDSGTTTGELFF | TRBD2 | TRBJ2-2 | - | TRBV5-1
TGTGCCATCAGTGGATCGGGACTAGCCACAGATACGCAGTATTTT | CAISGSGLATDTQYF | TRBD2 | TRBJ2-3 | - | TRBV10-3
TGTGCCAGCTCAACGGGGACATCGCAGTACTTC | CASSTGTSQYF | - | TRBJ2-7 | - | TRBV6-6
TGCGCCAGCAGCTCGGGATTAGGGAGAACTGAAGCTTTCTTT | CASSSGLGRTEAFF | - | TRBJ1-1 | - | TRBV5-1
TGTGCCAGCCGACTAGCGTCCTACGAGCAGTACTTC | CASRLASYEQYF | TRBD2 | TRBJ2-7 | once | TRBV2
TGTGCCAGCAGCTCAGCCGCCCTACCTGGGACTAGCGGGAGGGCCAGTGAGCAGTTCTTC | CASSSAALPGTSGRASEQFF | TRBD2 | TRBJ2-1 | - | TRBV7-2
TGTGCCAGCAGCGTATCTCCCCTAGCGGGAGGGGGGATACCGGAGACCCAGTACTTC | CASSVSPLAGGGIPETQYF | TRBD2 | TRBJ2-5 | - | TRBV9
TGTGCCACCTATAGAGGGGGAGGGGGCAATCAGCCCCAGCATTTT | CATYRGGGGNQPQHF | - | TRBJ1-5 | - | TRBV6-6
TGTGCCAGCGGGAGGATAGAGTCTGGGGCCAACGTCCTGACTTTC | CASGRIESGANVLTF | - | TRBJ2-6 | - | TRBV7-3
TGTGCCAGCAGGGGACTCCCGGCTGTAGAGCAGTACTTC | CASRGLPAVEQYF | - | TRBJ2-7 | - | TRBV6-5
TGTGCCAGCAGCCTCGCTTCGACAGGGTTTACAGGACTTGGGTATGAGCAGTTCTTC | CASSLASTGFTGLGYEQFF | TRBD1 | TRBJ2-1 | - | TRBV7-9
TGCAGCGTTGGGAAGGGGGAAAAACTGTTTTTT | CSVGKGEKLFF | - | TRBJ1-4 | few | TRBV29-1
TGTGCCAGCAGCGAGGGACTAGCGGCAAAATACAATGAGCAGTTCTTC | CASSEGLAAKYNEQFF | TRBD2 | TRBJ2-1 | - | TRBV9
TGCGCCAGCAGCTTGGGTTCTAGCGGGAGTCGGGAGACCCAGTACTTC | CASSLGSSGSRETQYF | TRBD2 | TRBJ2-5 | once | TRBV5-1
TGTGCCAGCAGCCGCAGGGTGGGAGGTGATGGCTACACCTTC | CASSRRVGGDGYTF | - | TRBJ1-2 | - | TRBV27
TGTGCCAGCAGCTTAGTCGAGGCTCAGCCCCAGCATTTT | CASSLVEAQPQHF | - | TRBJ1-5 | once | TRBV7-2
TGTGCCAGCAGCTTACAACAGGGGAACTATGGCTACACCTTC | CASSLQQGNYGYTF | TRBD1 | TRBJ1-2 | few | TRBV5-4
TGTGCCAGCAGCCAAGGGGACATCGAAAAACTGTTTTTT | CASSQGDIEKLFF | - | TRBJ1-4 | - | TRBV11-2
TGTGCCAGCAGTTGGGGGGACTATGGCTACACCTTC | CASSWGDYGYTF | - | TRBJ1-2 | - | TRBV6-6